This T cell receptor beta chain originates from a study of neurological immune-mediated disorders. Findings and caveats of the study: Private repertoires in all groups were suggested by the finding that expanded clones across subjects shared no CDR3 amino acid sequences.

It was by 5'RACE with 10-nucleotide random UMIs that the cDNA was made. TCRdb redid the calling of the 5' RACE reads with MiXCR, one entry per CDR3 protein. The sample records around 30,000 distinct CDR3 sequences, 4% being singletons. CDR1 is SGHDN, CDR2 FVKESK, per germline. The length of the CDR3 is 16 residues. V lost 6 bases and J 6 bases, leaving 22 bases between the germline ends. For the sorted libraries, 1 million CD4+ or CD8+ T cells were used. At least ten counts were recorded for this clonotype. Antigen specificity is unknown. This sequence was found in a woman in her thirties or forties in good health. V gene TRBV14 combines with J gene TRBJ2-3; D is uncertain. Sequencing used CD4+ T cells from blood. The CDR3 DNA reads TGTGCCAGCAGTCAGTCCGGAAATGCAAAAGTGGATACGCAGTATTTT. Translated: CASSQSGNAKVDTQYF.